Below, 19 T cell receptor beta chains from the same sample are listed, as sequenced in a study of cytomegalovirus exposure and HLA in healthy donors. Both 60 Vbeta primers and 13 Jbeta primers went into the PCR. Here immunoSEQ multiplex PCR was the method, and the copy in TCRdb shows in-frame clones only, minus some. The sample contains about 160,000 clones, approximately 79% of which appear only once. The sample comprised PBMCs. The receptors were gathered from a woman aged 50 to 60 in good health and CMV-seropositive.

The J gene is TRBJ2-1, the V gene TRBV5-6; 9 bases are shared with TRBD2. The CDR3 is 16 residues long. V shed 3 bases and J 4 bases; nucleotides not matched to a gene: 8. The V gene's germline CDR1 is SGHDT and CDR2 YYEEEE. CDR3 nucleotide sequence: TGTGCCAGCAGCTCTCCCGCGGGAGGGGGGTACAATGAGCAGTTCTTC. As protein: CASSSPAGGGYNEQFF.

V and J are TRBV14 and TRBJ2-7; weak D call: TRBD2 (6 bases). Germline CDR1 SGHDN, CDR2 FVKESK. V was cut by 2 bases and J by 0 bases, with 8 bases left in between. The CDR3 runs 14 residues. CDR3 coding DNA: TGTGCCAGCAGCCAACACGGGAGCTCCTACGAGCAGTACTTC. Protein product: CASSQHGSSYEQYF. The full variable domain, rest sourced from reference TRBV14 and TRBJ2-7, is EAGVTQFPSHSVIEKGQTVTLRCDPISGHDNLYWYRRVMGKEIKFLLHFVKESKQDESGMPNNRFLAERTGGTYSTLKVQPAELEDSGVYFCASSQHGSSYEQYFGPGTRLTVT.

The chain recombines TRBV5-1 with TRBJ1-2; 7 positions match TRBD1. The CDR3 has 15 amino acids. The junction had 14 bases not matched to a gene; V was cut back by 4 bases and J by 8 bases. Germline V gene sequence: CDR1 SGHRS, CDR2 YFSETQ. The CDR3 DNA reads as TGCGCCAGCAGCATTGAAGACAGGGCCCCCTTCGGCTACACCTTC. As protein: CASSIEDRAPFGYTF.

The chain employs TRBV5-6 and TRBJ2-7; TRBD2 aligns across 11 bases. The germline CDR1 and CDR2 sequences are SGHDT and YYEEEE. V shed 4 bases, J shed 3 bases, and the junction held 15 bases outside the gene matches. CDR3 size: 18 residues. DNA for the CDR3: TGTGCCAGCAGCGTTCTGACCCGGCGGACTAGCGGGTTCTACGAGCAGTACTTC. This codes for CASSVLTRRTSGFYEQYF.

The rearrangement uses TRBV6-1 and TRBJ1-2; possibly TRBD1 for D (6 bases). V lost 5 bases to trimming and J lost 1 base, with 11 bases between them. CDR3 length: 14 amino acids. CDR1 is MNHNS and CDR2 is SASEGT in the germline V gene. CDR3 sequence reads: CASSLGGDNYGYTF. The DNA for the CDR3 is TGTGCCAGCAGTTTAGGGGGGGATAACTATGGCTACACCTTC.

This sequence joins TRBV28 and TRBJ2-1; the match to TRBD1 covers 7 bases. CDR3 length equals 16 residues. The germline V gene encodes CDR1 MDHEN and CDR2 SYDVKM. Trimming at V came to 6 bases and at J to 5 bases, leaving 13 bases not matched to a gene. Here the CDR3 DNA reads TGTGCCAGCAGCCTTCCCGACAGGGTGATCCACAATGAGCAGTTCTTC. Translation gives CASSLPDRVIHNEQFF.

The rearrangement joins TRBV18 to TRBJ1-5, with D maybe TRBD1 (5 bases). The V gene's germline CDR1 is KGHSH and CDR2 LQKENI. With 3 bases removed from V and 7 bases from J, the gap between germline ends came to 10 bases. The CDR3 is made up of 13 amino acids. CDR3 nucleotides: TGTGCCAGCTCACCGCAAAAGGGGCAGCCCCAGCATTTT. Translating gives CASSPQKGQPQHF.

This chain joins TRBV10-1 and TRBJ2-2; D unclear. Germline-derived CDR1 and CDR2 are WNHNN and SYGVQD (reference sequence). The CDR3 extends over 13 amino acids. Trimming took off 2 bases at V and 7 bases at J, with 8 bases between the two ends. This chain's CDR3 is CASSETVHGELFF. Written as DNA, the CDR3 is TGCGCCAGCAGTGAGACTGTTCACGGGGAGCTGTTTTTT.

The V gene is TRBV6-5, the J gene TRBJ1-3; D uncertain. The CDR3 consists of 14 residues. CDR1 is MNHEY and CDR2 is SVGAGI in the germline V gene. The ends were cut back, 2 bases at V and 0 bases at J, with 5 bases in the middle. The CDR3: CASSYGGSGNTIYF. As DNA, the CDR3 is TGTGCCAGCAGTTACGGAGGCTCTGGAAACACCATATATTTT.

The chain carries TRBV28 and TRBJ1-3, with 7 bases that match TRBD1. The germline CDR1 and CDR2 sequences are MDHEN and SYDVKM. V shed 6 bases and J 0 bases; nucleotides not matched to a gene: 2. There are 14 residues in the CDR3. DNA for the CDR3: TGTGCCAGCAGACCAGGGGGCTCTGGAAACACCATATATTTT. Translated: CASRPGGSGNTIYF.

The chain joins TRBV5-5 to TRBJ2-5, with a tentative D call TRBD2 (5 bases). V was trimmed by 3 bases and J by 0 bases, leaving 12 bases between them. CDR3 size: 15 residues. Germline CDR1 SGHKS, CDR2 YYEKEE (reference sequence). In nucleotides, the CDR3 is TGTGCCAGCAGCTATATAGAGGGAAACCAAGAGACCCAGTACTTC. Translating it yields CASSYIEGNQETQYF.

The CDR3: CASSTTGPTRYYGYTF. The CDR3 DNA follows: TGTGCCAGTAGTACCACAGGGCCCACACGCTACTATGGCTACACCTTC. The V gene is TRBV19, the J gene TRBJ1-2; D may be TRBD1 (6 bases). Germline CDR1 reads LNHDA; CDR2 reads SQIVND (reference sequence). The CDR3 extends over 16 amino acids. Trimming took 4 bases from V and 3 from J, leaving 18 bases between them.

J is TRBJ1-6 and V is TRBV30; TRBD1 matches at 10 bases. In germline, CDR1 is GTSNPN, CDR2 SVGIG (reference sequence). V lost 5 bases to trimming and J lost 7 bases; unmatched junction nucleotides: 8. There are 15 residues in the CDR3. The CDR3 sequence: CAWCRTGGYNSPLHF. The DNA of the CDR3 is TGTGCCTGGTGTAGGACAGGGGGGTACAATTCACCCCTCCACTTT.

The chain uses TRBV28 and TRBJ1-2; possible D gene TRBD1, 6 bases. Per germline, CDR1 MDHEN and CDR2 SYDVKM. Trimming removed 7 bases from V and 2 bases from J, with 17 bases in between. The CDR3 is 15 amino acids. The CDR3 is CASIPSFGGNYGYTF. The CDR3 DNA reads as TGTGCCAGCATTCCATCCTTTGGGGGCAACTATGGCTACACCTTC.

This clone is a singleton in its sample. The chain has TRBV18 and TRBJ2-2, with D unresolved. Trimming took 6 bases from V and 2 from J, leaving 16 bases between them. The CDR3 is 16 residues long. Germline-derived CDR1 and CDR2 are KGHSH and LQKENI. The DNA of the CDR3 is TGTGCCAGCTCCCCCATTACAGTTTCAAACACCGGGGAGCTGTTTTTT. It codes for CASSPITVSNTGELFF.

The rearrangement joins TRBV18 to TRBJ2-3; D not resolved. Trimming cost V 2 bases and J 4 bases, with 16 bases left between them. The CDR3 loop spans 16 amino acids. Germline CDR1 and CDR2: KGHSH and LQKENI. As DNA, the CDR3 is TGTGCCAGCTCACCATTACCCACCGGCGGTGCAGATACGCAGTATTTT. It yields the protein CASSPLPTGGADTQYF.

This chain connects TRBV2 to TRBJ1-1, with no clear D. Germline V CDR1 and CDR2: SNHLY, FYNNEI. Trimming pared 7 bases from V and 1 base from J, leaving 7 bases between. CDR3 length: 12 residues. CDR3 DNA sequence: TGTGCCAGCATAAGCCAGAACACTGAAGCTTTCTTT. Translated: CASISQNTEAFF. The full variable domain, its missing parts supplied by reference TRBV2 and TRBJ1-1, is EPEVTQTPSHQVTQMGQEVILRCVPISNHLYFYWYRQILGQKVEFLVSFYNNEISEKSEIFDDQFSVERPDGSNFTLKIRSTKLEDSAMYFCASISQNTEAFFGQGTRLTVV.

This sequence joins TRBV10-3 and TRBJ1-6; D call uncertain. The CDR3 sequence is 16 residues long. The ends were cut back, 7 bases at V and 9 bases at J, with 22 bases in the middle. Germline values: CDR1 ENHRY, CDR2 SYGVKD. The CDR3 sequence is CAINRSPGTPSSPLHF. DNA of the CDR3: TGTGCCATCAACAGATCACCGGGAACCCCTAGTTCACCCCTCCACTTT.

This rearrangement joins TRBV6-6 to TRBJ1-5; 11 bases fit TRBD1. V trimming: 8 bases; J trimming: 5 bases; junction bases outside the gene matches: 2. This CDR3 is built from 13 residues. From germline, CDR1 is MNHNY and CDR2 SVGAGI (reference sequence). The CDR3 DNA follows: TGTGCCAGCGGGACAGGGGGACATCAGCCCCAGCATTTT. Translating gives CASGTGGHQPQHF.